This T cell receptor beta chain was sequenced for a study of T cell responses to AZD1222 COVID-19 vaccine. General observations from the study: Vaccine-related CD4 TCRs covered spike, predominating at 160-218 and 743-854. Nearly half of unique spike-specific TCRs reportedly avoided B.1.351 and B.1.1.7 mutated regions. Most donors were white British and more were female, and clonal diversity was possibly underestimated.

The CDR3 totals 15 residues. Germline V CDR1 and CDR2: MDHEN, SYDVKM. V was trimmed by 3 bases and J by 3 bases, leaving 12 bases between them. Only in-frame clones appear in the TCRdb table, and some are missing; sequencing was by immunoSEQ multiplex PCR. The sample lists 130,000 to 150,000 clones, roughly 84% occurring once. Second doses were pooled across both intervals (about 4 or about 12 weeks). Comments on this clone: No antigen is known for it.

The receptor's source is an adult who received the AZD1222 COVID-19 vaccine. Material: peripheral blood, obtained 28 days after the second AZD1222 dose. The chain joins TRBV28 to TRBJ1-5; TRBD1 might be the D (5 bases). CDR3 region: CASSFISGSNQPQHF. CDR3 nucleotide sequence: TGTGCCAGCAGTTTTATATCAGGGTCCAATCAGCCCCAGCATTTT.